Sequencing of this TCR beta chain was carried out in a study of cytomegalovirus exposure and HLA in healthy donors. Study observations and caveats: Through in vitro validation, a few CMV-associated chains were shown to be specific for CMV antigens. In a later analysis, at a false discovery rate of 0.05, 17,000 or so TCR beta sequences matched HLA alleles.

Points on this clone: Its target is not known.

PCR amplification relied on 60 Vbeta primers (plus 13 Jbeta primers). Profiling relied on immunoSEQ multiplex PCR, and the TCRdb table lists in-frame clones only, not all of them. The table records under 200,000 clones, roughly 80% of them present only once. The source material was PBMCs. This TCR derives from a human donor in good health.

CDR3 DNA: TGTGCCAGCAGCTCTCGGGATCTTGATCGCGGCTACACCTTC. Encoded protein: CASSSRDLDRGYTF. V gene TRBV5-4 combines with J gene TRBJ1-2; D gene ambiguous. The V end lost 3 bases, the J end lost 8 bases, and 17 bases lay between the germline ends. Germline assignment: CDR1 SGHNT and CDR2 YYREEE (reference sequence). CDR3 length: 14 residues.